The 29 T cell receptor beta chains in this list originate from one sample, sequenced in a study of blood T cell repertoires in COVID-19. Clones were read by immunoSEQ multiplex PCR, and TCRdb kept only the in-frame ones, dropping some. The sample comprises 20,000 to 30,000 clones, about 91% of which are singletons, and around 2.1% rests with the top ten. Sequencing was done on a sample of peripheral blood. The receptors stem from a human donor in a cohort sampled during active COVID-19.

This chain joins TRBV29-1 and TRBJ2-6, with 11 bases lining up with TRBD1. CDR3 size: 16 residues. The germline V gene encodes CDR1 SQVTM and CDR2 ANQGSEA. The V gene end was trimmed by 4 bases and the J gene end by 4 bases; junction bases not matched to a gene: 6. For the CDR3, the DNA is TGCAGCGTTGCTGGACAGGGGGCTCCCGGGGCCAACGTCCTGACTTTC. Translation gives CSVAGQGAPGANVLTF.

The CDR3 reads CASSLSELAGGPSSTDTQYF. CDR3 nucleotide sequence: TGTGCCAGCAGTTTGAGTGAACTAGCGGGGGGACCCTCTAGCACAGATACGCAGTATTTT. The chain employs TRBV28 and TRBJ2-3; 12 bases line up with TRBD2. V trimming: 3 bases; J trimming: 0 bases; junction bases outside the gene matches: 13. Germline lookup yields CDR1 MDHEN and CDR2 SYDVKM. The CDR3 totals 20 residues.

CDR3 amino acids: CASSLDGTSGRTDTQYF. DNA for the CDR3: TGCGCCAGCAGCTTGGACGGGACTAGCGGGAGGACAGATACGCAGTATTTT. The chain joins TRBV5-1 to TRBJ2-3; TRBD2 matches at 15 bases. Germline CDR1 and CDR2: SGHRS and YFSETQ. Trimming removed 0 bases from V and 3 bases from J; junction bases left unmatched: 2. The CDR3 is 17 amino acids. The full variable domain, rest sourced from reference TRBV5-1 and TRBJ2-3, is KAGVTQTPRYLIKTRGQQVTLSCSPISGHRSVSWYQQTPGQGLQFLFEYFSETQRNKGNFPGRFSGRQFSNSRSEMNVSTLELGDSALYLCASSLDGTSGRTDTQYFGPGTRLTVL.

CDR3 region: CAWSVQSIFQPQHF. The CDR3 DNA follows: TGTGCCTGGAGTGTACAGAGTATCTTTCAGCCCCAGCATTTT. The V call is TRBV30, the J call TRBJ1-5; no reliable D call. V was pared by 0 bases and J by 6 bases, with 12 bases between. The germline gives CDR1 GTSNPN, CDR2 SVGIG (reference sequence). The CDR3 sequence is 14 residues long.

The CDR3 protein is CASSAPGLAGVYF. DNA of the CDR3: TGTGCCAGCAGCGCCCCAGGACTAGCGGGAGTCTATTTT. The V and J genes are TRBV13 and TRBJ2-3; 13 bases fit TRBD2. Germline lookup yields CDR1 PRHDT and CDR2 FYEKMQ (reference sequence). The CDR3 runs to 13 residues. V trimming: 5 bases; J trimming: 15 bases; junction bases outside the gene matches: 8.

The V and J genes are TRBV6-2 or TRBV6-3 and TRBJ1-3, with D hard to call. Trimming removed 6 bases from V and 7 bases from J, with 13 bases in between. This CDR3 has 13 amino acids. Germline V CDR1 and CDR2: MNHEY, SVGEGT. The DNA for the CDR3 is TGTGCCAGCAGCTTTTACGCACGGAACACCATATATTTT. Its translation is CASSFYARNTIYF.

The gene calls are TRBV2 and TRBJ1-3; no clear D gene. The CDR3 has 15 residues. Looked up from germline, CDR1 is SNHLY and CDR2 is FYNNEI. Trimming cost V 6 bases and J 0 bases, with 12 bases left between them. Here the CDR3 reads CASSYTEYSGNTIYF. Written as DNA, the CDR3 is TGTGCCAGCAGCTATACAGAGTACTCTGGAAACACCATATATTTT.

The chain combines TRBV9 with TRBJ1-3; D may be TRBD1 (6 bases). Looked up from germline, CDR1 is SGDLS and CDR2 is YYNGEE. The CDR3 length is 15 residues. The V gene lost 2 bases and the J gene lost 0 bases, with 9 bases spanning the gap. The DNA of the CDR3 is TGTGCCAGCAGCGTTGGGGGCGACTCTGGAAACACCATATATTTT. Translated, it gives CASSVGGDSGNTIYF.

This chain links TRBV28 with TRBJ1-1; no definite D call. From germline, CDR1 is MDHEN and CDR2 SYDVKM. V gave up 6 bases and J gave up 2 bases, with 16 bases separating them. The CDR3 loop spans 15 amino acids. The DNA of the CDR3 is TGTGCCAGCAGCCGAGGGTACGACTTCAACACTGAAGCTTTCTTT. Protein product: CASSRGYDFNTEAFF.

This clone appeared a single time. This chain joins TRBV12-3 or TRBV12-4 and TRBJ2-5, with 9 bases matching TRBD2. The ends lost 8 bases at V and 7 bases at J; junction bases unmatched: 8. This CDR3 is built from 13 residues. CDR3 region: CASGSSGMGTQYF. The CDR3 nucleotides are TGTGCCAGCGGATCTAGCGGGATGGGGACCCAGTACTTC.

This sequence joins TRBV5-1 and TRBJ2-5; possibly TRBD2 for D (6 bases). The V end lost 3 bases, the J end lost 2 bases, and 8 bases lay between the germline ends. The CDR3 extends over 13 amino acids. Germline values: CDR1 SGHRS, CDR2 YFSETQ. The CDR3 DNA reads as TGCGCCAGCAGCTCGGGACTTCAAGAGACCCAGTACTTC. This encodes CASSSGLQETQYF.

J is TRBJ1-2 and V is TRBV4-3; D possibly corresponds to TRBD1 (6 bases). This CDR3 contains 14 residues. V gave up 0 bases and J gave up 6 bases, with 11 bases separating them. Per the germline V gene, CDR1 is LGHNA and CDR2 is YSLEER. In DNA, the CDR3 is TGCGCCAGCAGCCAAGATCGGGACACGGATGGCTACACCTTC. Protein product: CASSQDRDTDGYTF.

The CDR3 nucleotides are TGTGCCAGCAGCTTAGAAGCGGGGGATAACACAGATACGCAGTATTTT. Translating gives CASSLEAGDNTDTQYF. J is TRBJ2-3 and V is TRBV7-8; 8 bases align to TRBD2. The V gene's germline CDR1 is SGHVS and CDR2 FQNEAQ. The CDR3 is 16 amino acids. With V trimmed by 1 base and J by 2 bases, 5 bases remained unmatched.

The CDR3 DNA is TGTGCCAGCAGTTCTTTCAGGGTACGTGACACTGAAGCTTTCTTT. It specifies CASSSFRVRDTEAFF. The rearrangement uses TRBV6-5 and TRBJ1-1; possible D gene TRBD1, 5 bases. Germline assignment: CDR1 MNHEY and CDR2 SVGAGI. The V end was cut by 4 bases, the J end by 3 bases, with 15 bases between. The CDR3 runs to 15 residues.

The rearrangement links TRBV7-2 to TRBJ2-3, with 7 bases identical to TRBD2. Looked up from germline, CDR1 is SGHTA and CDR2 is FQGNSA. This CDR3 region has 18 residues. V lost 1 base and J lost 5; bases outside the gene matches: 15. CDR3 DNA sequence: TGTGCCAGCAGCTTAGGCCCCGGAGCGGGGAGCTGGGTAGATACGCAGTATTTT. Its protein is CASSLGPGAGSWVDTQYF.

This chain links TRBV4-1 with TRBJ1-6, with D maybe TRBD1 (6 bases). Germline assignment: CDR1 MGHRA and CDR2 YSYEKL. Trimming took 1 base from V and 10 from J, leaving 14 bases between them. The CDR3 is 15 residues long. CDR3 amino acids: CASSQVGTGNSPLHF. DNA for the CDR3: TGCGCCAGCAGCCAAGTGGGAACAGGGAACTCACCCCTCCACTTT.

This clone appeared a single time. V usage is TRBV27 and J usage is TRBJ2-5, with 9 positions matching TRBD1. The trim removed 5 bases at V and 4 bases at J, leaving 14 bases unmatched. In germline, CDR1 is MNHEY, CDR2 SMNVEV (reference sequence). The CDR3 contains 17 residues. Here the CDR3 reads CASSTSPGQGLLETQYF. The CDR3 DNA follows: TGTGCCAGCAGTACTAGTCCGGGACAGGGTTTGTTAGAGACCCAGTACTTC.

The genes are TRBV5-3 and TRBJ2-7, with TRBD1 as a possible D gene (5 bases). Being an ORF, TRBV5-3 has a function that is uncertain. The V and J ends lost 7 bases and 3 bases respectively, with 29 bases between them. The CDR3 extends over 18 amino acids. The CDR3 DNA is TGTGCCAGAGACTCTCTCGGACACGGAGACTCTGGTAGCTACGAGCAGTACTTC. It yields the protein CARDSLGHGDSGSYEQYF.

The chain recombines TRBV6-1 with TRBJ2-4; D perhaps matches TRBD1 (6 bases). The CDR3 spans 20 residues. V lost 0 bases and J lost 0, with 21 bases in between. The germline V gene has CDR1 MNHNS and CDR2 SASEGT. CDR3 coding DNA: TGTGCCAGCAGTGAAGCGCTTCCGGCAGGGGTCCAGGTAGCCAAAAACATTCAGTACTTC. Encoded protein: CASSEALPAGVQVAKNIQYF.

The V gene is TRBV4-2, the J gene TRBJ2-7; 8 bases fit TRBD2. With V trimmed by 0 bases and J by 9 bases, 25 bases remained unmatched. CDR1 and CDR2 (germline): LGHNA, YNFKEQ. The length of the CDR3 is 20 residues. The CDR3 nucleotides read TGTGCCAGCAGCCAAGACGGAGGCGGGAGGTCCGTGCAGACCTTTTCTGTGCAGTACTTC. Amino acids: CASSQDGGGRSVQTFSVQYF.

This chain uses TRBV7-9 with TRBJ2-2; the match to TRBD2 covers 8 bases. Trimming removed 6 bases from V and 4 bases from J; junction bases left unmatched: 4. Germline assignment: CDR1 SEHNR and CDR2 FQNEAQ (reference sequence). The CDR3 sequence is 14 residues long. The DNA for the CDR3 is TGTGCCAGCAGAGGGAGCGGGGGCACCGGGGAGCTGTTTTTT. Encoded protein: CASRGSGGTGELFF.

This chain links TRBV10-1 with TRBJ2-1; 12 bases match TRBD2. Looked up from germline, CDR1 is WNHNN and CDR2 is SYGVQD (reference sequence). J gave up 10 bases and V 6 bases, and 7 bases lay outside the gene matches. The CDR3 contains 14 residues. The chain's CDR3 is CASRKLAGGGEQFF. Written as DNA, the CDR3 is TGCGCCAGCAGGAAACTAGCGGGAGGCGGGGAGCAGTTCTTC.

This clone was seen just once. The genes are TRBV3-1 (or the pseudogene TRBV3-2) and TRBJ2-3; D possibly corresponds to TRBD2 (7 bases). The CDR3 is 18 residues long. Trimming took 4 bases from V and 2 from J, leaving 22 bases between them. Per the germline V gene, CDR1 is LGHDT and CDR2 is YNNKEL (reference sequence). The CDR3, as DNA: TGTGCCAGCAGCCCCCCGCTGGGAGGGGGGGCCACCACAGATACGCAGTATTTT. The encoded protein is CASSPPLGGGATTDTQYF.

Written as DNA, the CDR3 is TGTGCCAGCCAATCTAGCGGGAGGGGAAATGAGCAGTTCTTC. Its translation: CASQSSGRGNEQFF. The V and J genes are TRBV6-6 and TRBJ2-1; 12 bases are a match to TRBD2. This CDR3 has 14 amino acids. Losses at the gene ends were 8 bases for V and 7 bases for J; bases not matched to a gene: 6. Germline V gene data show CDR1 as MNHNY and CDR2 as SVGAGI (reference sequence).

This clone was found once. The CDR3 region is CASSLWQGGQPQHF. CDR3 nucleotide sequence: TGTGCCAGCAGTTTATGGCAGGGCGGTCAGCCCCAGCATTTT. J is TRBJ1-5 and V is TRBV28; D may be TRBD1 (5 bases). The V and J ends lost 0 bases and 6 bases respectively, with 9 bases between them. The CDR3 extends over 14 amino acids. Per germline, CDR1 MDHEN and CDR2 SYDVKM.

V gene TRBV11-3 combines with J gene TRBJ2-2; maybe TRBD2 (5 bases). Germline-derived CDR1 and CDR2 are SGHNT and YENEEA. The length of the CDR3 is 14 residues. The V end lost 4 bases, the J end lost 1 base, and 7 bases lay between the germline ends. CDR3 protein: CASSSAGNTGELFF. In DNA, the CDR3 is TGTGCCAGCAGCTCGGCGGGGAACACCGGGGAGCTGTTTTTT.

The chain combines TRBV2 with TRBJ2-2; 7 bases match TRBD1. The CDR3 spans 15 residues. Per germline, CDR1 SNHLY and CDR2 FYNNEI. Germline trimming cut 7 bases from V and 0 bases from J; bases unmatched to any gene: 5. The CDR3 DNA reads TGTGCCAGCATGAGGGACAGAGCGAACACCGGGGAGCTGTTTTTT. Its protein is CASMRDRANTGELFF.

The V gene is TRBV3-1 (or the pseudogene TRBV3-2), the J gene TRBJ2-2; D gene unclear. The germline CDR1 and CDR2 sequences are LGHDT and YNNKEL (reference sequence). This CDR3 is built from 16 residues. With 1 base removed from V and 1 base from J, the gap between germline ends came to 10 bases. The DNA of the CDR3 is TGTGCCAGCAGCCAAGGCGCCCAGCGGAACACCGGGGAGCTGTTTTTT. Protein sequence: CASSQGAQRNTGELFF.

The chain has TRBV5-4 and TRBJ1-5; possible D gene TRBD1, 6 bases. V was shortened by 4 bases and J by 0 bases, with 14 bases between the two germline ends. Germline CDR1 reads SGHNT; CDR2 reads YYREEE (reference sequence). The CDR3 is 16 residues long. CDR3 residues: CASSGLGGYSNQPQHF. DNA of the CDR3: TGTGCCAGCAGCGGACTAGGGGGATATAGCAATCAGCCCCAGCATTTT. The variable domain in full, completed from reference TRBV5-4 and TRBJ1-5, reads ETGVTQSPTHLIKTRGQQVTLRCSSQSGHNTVSWYQQALGQGPQFIFQYYREEENGRGNFPPRFSGLQFPNYSSELNVNALELDDSALYLCASSGLGGYSNQPQHFGDGTRLSIL.